The entry that follows covers one TCR beta chain sequence. Its target is not known. This record belongs to a study of shared clonotypes between healthy human individuals. Regarding the study as a whole: Naive subsets usually exceeded memory subsets in estimated richness.

Measured with immunoSEQ multiplex PCR; TCRdb has only the in-frame clones, and not every one. The table records millions of clones, approximately 94% of them present only once. Naive CD8 cells comprised CD45RO-negative, CCR7-positively selected cells, excluding terminally differentiated effector memory CD45RA+ cells. Only Caucasian adults living in Nashville, Tennessee made up the donor group. Germline V gene data show CDR1 as MNHEY and CDR2 as SMNVEV (reference sequence). V was clipped by 4 bases and J by 7 bases, with 22 bases between them. The CDR3 consists of 16 residues. The V and J genes are TRBV27 and TRBJ1-2; D may be TRBD1 (6 bases). The TCR was taken from a young man in good health. Source material: naive CD8+ T cells sorted from blood. CDR3 bases: TGTGCCAGCAGTTCCTCGCCCCTAGGGGGGGGAAGTGGCTACACCTTC. Its translation is CASSSSPLGGGSGYTF.